Detailed here is one T cell receptor (beta chain). What it binds is unknown. This entry is derived from a study of T cell responses to AZD1222 COVID-19 vaccine. General study points: Baseline serology detected seropositivity in only a handful of AZD1222 recipients. Per reports, nearly half of all spike-specific TCRs target regions that are unmutated in variants. In a largely white British group with more females than males, clonal diversity was possibly underestimated. Two doses of AZD1222 preceded a rise in Spike-specific TCR breadth and depth.

Trimming removed 2 bases from V and 3 bases from J, with 8 bases in between. Per germline, CDR1 SGHRS and CDR2 YFSETQ. There are 14 residues in the CDR3. Method: immunoSEQ multiplex PCR; TCRdb's copy keeps in-frame clones and lacks some. The data show some 130,000 clones, with approximately 91% seen just once and 6.3% held by the top ten. The material sequenced was peripheral blood, taken on day 0 of AZD1222 vaccination. This TCR came from an adult in good health. V is TRBV5-1 and J is TRBJ1-4; unclear D gene. CDR3 nucleotide sequence: TGCGCCAGCAGCTTAGGTACCGCTAATGAAAAACTGTTTTTT. Residues: CASSLGTANEKLFF.